This T cell receptor (beta chain) was obtained from a study of blood T cell repertoires in COVID-19. Trimming removed 7 bases from V and 12 bases from J, with 17 bases in between. This CDR3 has 12 amino acids. Germline CDR1 KGHDR, CDR2 SFDVKD. The table came from immunoSEQ multiplex PCR; TCRdb's copy has only in-frame clones and leaves some out. The table shows more than 300,000 clones, with over 75% occurring only once. Participants' reported clinical history set cohort assignment. Symptom resolution, clearance, or two negative PCRs marked donors in Cohort 3 as recovered. The sequence came from a man aged 25-45 years who had recovered from COVID-19. The genes are TRBV24-1 and TRBJ1-1, with a possible D match to TRBD1 (5 bases). Sequenced: PBMCs or T cells enriched from blood (not recorded which). CDR3: CATRGGTRDTFF. The CDR3 DNA reads TGTGCCACCAGGGGCGGGACTCGCGACACTTTCTTT.